This entry lists 30 T cell receptor beta chains sequenced from one sample in a study of cytomegalovirus exposure and HLA in healthy donors. The primer mix had 60 Vbeta and 13 Jbeta primers. Libraries were prepared by immunoSEQ multiplex PCR; TCRdb keeps only in-frame clonotypes and omits some of them. The sample holds some 130,000 clones; around 77% are singletons and the top ten take approximately 4.2%. The sequencing sample was made of PBMCs. All receptors derive from a male donor in good health and CMV-seropositive.

The chain has TRBV27 and TRBJ2-5, with TRBD1 matching over 8 bases. The tail of the sequence fits TRBJ2-7 better, so the J call may be wrong. Germline values: CDR1 MNHEY, CDR2 SMNVEV (reference sequence). The CDR3 is 22 amino acids. CDR3: CASSSPFPSGTGFNKRSYEQYF. Here the CDR3 DNA reads TGTGCCAGCAGTTCACCTTTCCCCTCCGGGACAGGTTTTAATAAACGTAGCTACGAGCAGTACTTC.

A few counts support this clone. This chain links TRBV7-8 with TRBJ2-1; 8 bases are a match to TRBD1. J lost 0 bases, V lost 4 bases, and 2 bases had no gene match. CDR3 length equals 15 residues. Germline V gene sequence: CDR1 SGHVS, CDR2 FQNEAQ. The CDR3 region has the DNA TGTGCCAGCAGCTCCACAGGGGGCTCCTACAATGAGCAGTTCTTC. Translation gives CASSSTGGSYNEQFF.

The J gene is TRBJ2-2, the V gene TRBV14, with 10 bases fitting TRBD1. The CDR3 is 17 amino acids. Germline V lookup: CDR1 SGHDN, CDR2 FVKESK. The trim removed 0 bases at V and 5 bases at J, leaving 6 bases unmatched. CDR3 DNA: TGTGCCAGCAGCCAAGACCGACAGGGGGCTCGGACCGGGGAGCTGTTTTTT. Protein sequence: CASSQDRQGARTGELFF.

The chain combines TRBV6-1 with TRBJ1-6; perhaps TRBD1 as D (6 bases). CDR3 length: 14 residues. Trimming shortened V by 6 bases and J by 13 bases, and 19 bases separated the two germline ends. CDR1 is MNHNS, CDR2 SASEGT, per germline. CDR3 DNA: TGTGCCAGCAGAATAACAGGGCCGACCGAGCCCCTCCACTTT. This encodes CASRITGPTEPLHF.

The chain employs TRBV9 and TRBJ2-5, with 8 nucleotides matching TRBD1. V lost 4 bases, J lost 4 bases, and 6 bases stayed unmatched. Germline values: CDR1 SGDLS, CDR2 YYNGEE. CDR3 size: 14 residues. CDR3 region: CASSPQTGAETQYF. CDR3 DNA sequence: TGTGCCAGCAGCCCTCAGACAGGGGCAGAGACCCAGTACTTC.

The chain joins TRBV18 to TRBJ1-1, with unresolved D. This CDR3 spans 13 amino acids. Germline V gene lookup returns CDR1 KGHSH and CDR2 LQKENI. Trimming pared 3 bases from V and 3 bases from J, leaving 8 bases between. DNA for the CDR3: TGTGCCAGCTCACCTCAACGGTACACTGAAGCTTTCTTT. As protein: CASSPQRYTEAFF. Supplemented by reference TRBV18 and TRBJ1-1, the full variable domain reads NAGVMQNPRHLVRRRGQEARLRCSPMKGHSHVYWYRQLPEEGLKFMVYLQKENIIDESGMPKERFSAEFPKEGPSILRIQQVVRGDSAAYFCASSPQRYTEAFFGQGTRLTVV.

This clone has only one observation. V is TRBV19 and J is TRBJ1-5; D is possibly TRBD1 (5 bases). The CDR3 loop spans 15 amino acids. The germline CDR1 and CDR2 sequences are LNHDA and SQIVND (reference sequence). The V end was cut by 6 bases, the J end by 4 bases, with 16 bases between. For the CDR3, the DNA is TGTGCCAGTAGACCCGGGGGTGGCTTAAATCAGCCCCAGCATTTT. Translating it yields CASRPGGGLNQPQHF. The complete variable domain, with remaining parts taken from reference TRBV19 and TRBJ1-5, reads DGGITQSPKYLFRKEGQNVTLSCEQNLNHDAMYWYRQDPGQGLRLIYYSQIVNDFQKGDIAEGYSVSREKKESFPLTVTSAQKNPTAFYLCASRPGGGLNQPQHFGDGTRLSIL.

This sequence joins TRBV6-8 and TRBJ2-5, with 9 bases lining up with TRBD1. From germline, CDR1 is MNHGY and CDR2 SAAAGT. Trimming cost V 6 bases and J 11 bases; bases outside gene matches: 16. This CDR3 contains 15 residues. In DNA form, the CDR3 reads TGTGCCAGCAGACTGACCCGGGACAGGGCGGGGGAGCAGTACTTC. It yields the protein CASRLTRDRAGEQYF.

This chain joins TRBV6-6 and TRBJ2-1, with 8 positions matching TRBD2. The J segment lost 2 bases and the V segment lost 4 bases, leaving 7 bases of the junction unmatched. CDR3 length: 16 amino acids. CDR1 MNHNY and CDR2 SVGAGI come from the germline V gene (reference sequence). The CDR3 reads CASSFYGGGTYNEQFF. The CDR3 DNA reads TGTGCCAGCAGTTTTTACGGGGGGGGCACCTACAATGAGCAGTTCTTC.

The V and J genes are TRBV5-1 and TRBJ2-1, with TRBD2 as a possible D gene (5 bases). Germline-derived CDR1 and CDR2 are SGHRS and YFSETQ. Trimming took 0 bases from V and 1 from J, leaving 11 bases between them. The CDR3 length is 16 residues. CDR3: CASSLAHSGSYNEQFF. CDR3 in DNA: TGCGCCAGCAGCTTGGCACACTCGGGGTCCTACAATGAGCAGTTCTTC.

The chain couples TRBV4-1 to TRBJ2-5; 10 nucleotides agree with TRBD2. Losses at the gene ends were 2 bases for V and 5 bases for J; bases not matched to a gene: 5. Looked up from germline, CDR1 is MGHRA and CDR2 is YSYEKL. This CDR3 has 15 amino acids. The CDR3 is CASSQTAGGPETQYF. The DNA for the CDR3 is TGCGCCAGCAGCCAAACAGCGGGAGGGCCGGAGACCCAGTACTTC.

Note on this clone: The junction and the germline gene differ at one end; a read error may be behind it. The rearrangement uses TRBV7-9 and TRBJ2-2; 7 positions agree with TRBD2. This CDR3 region has 16 residues. Germline loops: CDR1 SEHNR, CDR2 FQNEAQ (reference sequence). The CDR3, as DNA: TGTTCCAGCAGCTTAGCGGCGGGGGCGAACACCGGGGAGCTGTTTTTT. It translates to CSSSLAAGANTGELFF.

The chain carries TRBV29-1 and TRBJ2-5; a weak D match, TRBD2 (6 bases). The length of the CDR3 is 12 residues. Trimming removed 4 bases from V and 1 base from J, with 7 bases in between. Germline V CDR1 and CDR2: SQVTM, ANQGSEA. CDR3 coding DNA: TGCAGCGTTGTTAGCGGCCAAGAGACCCAGTACTTC. Translating it yields CSVVSGQETQYF.

The V and J genes are TRBV6-1 and TRBJ1-2; 10 bases agree with TRBD1. The length of the CDR3 is 13 residues. From germline, CDR1 is MNHNS and CDR2 SASEGT. The junction had 7 bases not matched to a gene; V was cut back by 8 bases and J by 7 bases. CDR3 DNA sequence: TGTGCCAGCCGGACAGGGGGAGGGGTTGGCTACACCTTC. Its protein is CASRTGGGVGYTF.

The chain employs TRBV6-1 and TRBJ1-4, with 11 nucleotides matching TRBD1. Germline assignment: CDR1 MNHNS and CDR2 SASEGT. The CDR3 extends over 15 amino acids. V was pared by 7 bases and J by 8 bases, with 9 bases of the junction left unmatched. The CDR3 DNA reads TGTGCCAGCAACTACCCGGGACAGGGGGACGAAAAACTGTTTTTT. Its protein product is CASNYPGQGDEKLFF.

V and J are TRBV6-5 and TRBJ1-1; 7 positions match TRBD1. This CDR3 contains 13 residues. The V gene's germline CDR1 is MNHEY and CDR2 SVGAGI. The V segment lost 6 bases and the J segment 0 bases; nucleotides outside the gene matches: 1. The CDR3 DNA reads TGTGCCAGCAGGGGGACAGTGAACACTGAAGCTTTCTTT. Amino acid sequence: CASRGTVNTEAFF.

This clone was seen a few times. CDR3 sequence: CASSPTDIYGYTF. The CDR3 DNA reads TGTGCCAGCAGTCCTACTGACATATATGGCTACACCTTC. The J gene is TRBJ1-2, the V gene TRBV27; D is unclear. The V end lost 5 bases, the J end lost 5 bases, and 12 bases lay between the germline ends. This CDR3 contains 13 residues. Germline-derived CDR1 and CDR2 are MNHEY and SMNVEV (reference sequence).

This clone was recorded once. V gene TRBV18 combines with J gene TRBJ2-7, with 8 bases aligning to TRBD1. V shed 3 bases, J shed 2 bases, and the junction held 0 bases outside the gene matches. The germline CDR1 and CDR2 sequences are KGHSH and LQKENI. This CDR3 is built from 13 residues. The CDR3, as DNA: TGTGCCAGCTCACCGACAGGGGCCTACGAGCAGTACTTC. Its translation: CASSPTGAYEQYF.

The chain employs TRBV28 and TRBJ1-1; possible D gene TRBD1, 5 bases. V was shortened by 11 bases and J by 0 bases, with 16 bases between the two germline ends. Looked up from germline, CDR1 is MDHEN and CDR2 is SYDVKM. The CDR3 is made up of 14 amino acids. The CDR3 loop is CAVLPGLMNTEAFF. Here the CDR3 DNA reads TGTGCCGTCCTCCCAGGGTTGATGAACACTGAAGCTTTCTTT.

The rearrangement links TRBV5-5 to TRBJ2-3; D remains ambiguous. The V and J ends lost 1 base and 2 bases respectively, with 8 bases between them. From germline, CDR1 is SGHKS and CDR2 YYEKEE (reference sequence). The CDR3 runs to 14 residues. CDR3 amino acids: CASSLSGYTDTQYF. The CDR3 coding sequence is TGTGCCAGCAGCTTGTCCGGGTACACAGATACGCAGTATTTT.

The rearrangement links TRBV5-1 to TRBJ2-7; maybe TRBD1 (5 bases). CDR3 size: 16 residues. The ends were cut back, 0 bases at V and 0 bases at J, with 13 bases in the middle. Germline assignment: CDR1 SGHRS and CDR2 YFSETQ. CDR3: CASSLETGEPSYEQYF. CDR3 sequence (DNA): TGCGCCAGCAGCTTGGAAACAGGCGAACCCTCCTACGAGCAGTACTTC.

The chain recombines TRBV5-1 with TRBJ1-4; 7 bases are shared with TRBD1. The trim removed 3 bases at V and 4 bases at J, leaving 3 bases unmatched. CDR1 and CDR2 (germline): SGHRS, YFSETQ. The CDR3 extends over 14 amino acids. This CDR3 reads CASSSQGLNEKLFF. The CDR3 DNA sequence: TGCGCCAGCAGCTCACAGGGGCTTAATGAAAAACTGTTTTTT.

This clone showed up just once. V usage is TRBV28 and J usage is TRBJ2-7, with TRBD1 matching 10 bases. With 5 bases clipped from V and 0 bases from J, the junction kept 7 bases outside the gene matches. The CDR3 is made up of 16 amino acids. CDR1 is MDHEN and CDR2 is SYDVKM in the germline V gene. The DNA for the CDR3 is TGTGCCAGCAGTCCCCGCGGGACAGGGGACTCCTACGAGCAGTACTTC. It translates to CASSPRGTGDSYEQYF.

This chain connects TRBV9 to TRBJ1-2, with 10 nucleotides matching TRBD1. The ends lost 0 bases at V and 3 bases at J; junction bases unmatched: 11. Germline V gene data show CDR1 as SGDLS and CDR2 as YYNGEE. This CDR3 contains 18 residues. CDR3 protein: CASSVGGTGDVHDYGYTF. The CDR3 DNA is TGTGCCAGCAGCGTAGGGGGGACAGGGGACGTTCATGACTATGGCTACACCTTC.

The DNA of the CDR3 is TGTGCCAGCAGCTTGACAGGGGGAGACAACGAGCAGTACTTC. This translates into CASSLTGGDNEQYF. The chain joins TRBV7-2 to TRBJ2-5; the match to TRBD1 covers 9 bases. The J call may be faulty, since TRBJ2-7 better matches the DNA end. The CDR3 sequence is 14 residues long. Germline V gives CDR1 SGHTA, CDR2 FQGNSA.

This clone came up once. This chain connects TRBV5-6 to TRBJ2-5; no clear D gene. CDR1 is SGHDT and CDR2 is YYEEEE in the germline V gene. This CDR3 is built from 12 residues. Deletions cut 0 bases from V and 4 bases from J, with 4 bases between. The CDR3 DNA sequence: TGTGCCAGCAGCTTGGGGGCAGAGACCCAGTACTTC. This encodes CASSLGAETQYF.

This clone was seen more than once but under ten times. This chain joins TRBV6-1 and TRBJ1-5; no clear D. The CDR3 extends over 14 amino acids. CDR1 and CDR2 (germline): MNHNS, SASEGT. V lost 6 bases to trimming and J lost 5 bases, with 14 bases between them. The CDR3 region is CASRRARTYQPQHF. The DNA of the CDR3 is TGTGCCAGCAGGAGGGCCCGTACCTATCAGCCCCAGCATTTT.

CDR3 sequence (DNA): TGTGCCAGCAGGCAGGGAATCGGGACTGAAGCTTTCTTT. Amino acid sequence: CASRQGIGTEAFF. The gene calls are TRBV2 and TRBJ1-1, with D perhaps matching TRBD1 (5 bases). V lost 6 bases and J 5 bases, leaving 13 bases between the germline ends. The CDR3 has 13 residues. CDR1 SNHLY and CDR2 FYNNEI come from the germline V gene.

The V and J genes are TRBV4-1 and TRBJ2-2, with no clear D. Deletions cut 3 bases from V and 2 bases from J, with 4 bases between. The CDR3 totals 13 residues. Germline V gene lookup returns CDR1 MGHRA and CDR2 YSYEKL. Here the CDR3 reads CASSHLNTGELFF. The CDR3 DNA reads TGCGCCAGCAGCCATCTAAACACCGGGGAGCTGTTTTTT.

The chain uses TRBV5-1 and TRBJ2-2, with 12 bases lining up with TRBD2. Germline loops: CDR1 SGHRS, CDR2 YFSETQ. The CDR3 extends over 16 amino acids. The junction had 4 bases not matched to a gene; V was cut back by 6 bases and J by 1 base. CDR3 loop: CASTPLAGGNTGELFF. DNA for the CDR3: TGCGCCAGCACCCCACTAGCGGGGGGGAACACCGGGGAGCTGTTTTTT. The full variable domain, its missing parts supplied by reference TRBV5-1 and TRBJ2-2, is KAGVTQTPRYLIKTRGQQVTLSCSPISGHRSVSWYQQTPGQGLQFLFEYFSETQRNKGNFPGRFSGRQFSNSRSEMNVSTLELGDSALYLCASTPLAGGNTGELFFGEGSRLTVL.